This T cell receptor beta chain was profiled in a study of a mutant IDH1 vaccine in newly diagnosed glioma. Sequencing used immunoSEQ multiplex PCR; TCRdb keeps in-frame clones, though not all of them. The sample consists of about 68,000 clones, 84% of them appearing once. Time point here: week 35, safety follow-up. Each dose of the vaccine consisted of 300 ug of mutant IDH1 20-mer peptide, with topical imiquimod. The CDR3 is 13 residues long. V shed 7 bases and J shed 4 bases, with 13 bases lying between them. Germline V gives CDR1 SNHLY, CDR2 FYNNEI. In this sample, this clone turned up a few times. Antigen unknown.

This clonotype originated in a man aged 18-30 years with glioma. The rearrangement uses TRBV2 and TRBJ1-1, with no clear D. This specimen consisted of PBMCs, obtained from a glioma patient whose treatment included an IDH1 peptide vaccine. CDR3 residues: CASTGARGTEAFF. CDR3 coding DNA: TGTGCCAGCACTGGTGCCCGGGGCACTGAAGCTTTCTTT.